This T cell receptor (beta chain) comes out of a study of Ad26.COV2.S vaccination and SARS-CoV-2 variants. With 6 bases removed from V and 6 bases from J, the gap between germline ends came to 15 bases. The CDR3 sequence is 13 residues long. CDR1 MDHEN and CDR2 SYDVKM come from the germline V gene. The treatment: around 19 received Ad26.COV2.S at low or high dose, single or two shots; several received placebo; per-sample allocation not given. The study sampled participants on day 63 after the first vaccine or placebo injection. The assay was immunoSEQ multiplex PCR, and TCRdb's table has in-frame clones only and misses some. The table includes approximately 460,000 clones, 89% detected once.

This sequence was found in a person between 18 and 60 years old who received the Ad26.COV2.S COVID-19 vaccine or a placebo. The chain joins TRBV28 to TRBJ2-7, with a weak D call TRBD1 (5 bases). Sequenced material: peripheral blood, taken in a trial of Ad26.COV2.S vaccine versus placebo. CDR3 in DNA: TGTGCCAGCAGCGAGTATGTAGGGGCCGAGCAGTACTTC. As protein: CASSEYVGAEQYF.